The 23 T cell receptor beta chains below were found in one sample sequenced in a study of blood T cell repertoires in COVID-19. Only in-frame clones appear in the TCRdb table, and some are missing; sequencing was by immunoSEQ multiplex PCR. This table holds approximately 500,000 clones, approximately 88% found once. Specimen: peripheral blood. The receptors stem from a woman between 50 and 59 years old with COVID-19, enrolled during active disease.

CDR3 sequence: CASSESGGSTDTQYF. The CDR3 DNA follows: TGTGCCAGCAGTGAATCCGGGGGGAGCACAGATACGCAGTATTTT. The chain employs TRBV6-1 and TRBJ2-3, with TRBD2 matching over 7 bases. With V trimmed by 2 bases and J by 0 bases, 2 bases remained unmatched. This CDR3 contains 15 residues. In germline, CDR1 is MNHNS, CDR2 SASEGT.

The chain couples TRBV12-5 to TRBJ2-2, with D unclear. Germline V lookup: CDR1 LGHNT, CDR2 FRNRAP. The length of the CDR3 is 14 residues. Trimming removed 0 bases from V and 4 bases from J, with 6 bases in between. CDR3 bases: TGTGCTAGTGGTTTGGTATCTATCACCGGGGAGCTGTTTTTT. This sequence encodes CASGLVSITGELFF.

The rearrangement links TRBV29-1 to TRBJ2-3, with TRBD1 matching over 8 bases. In germline, CDR1 is SQVTM, CDR2 ANQGSEA. The CDR3 contains 13 residues. The V gene end was trimmed by 3 bases and the J gene end by 5 bases; junction bases not matched to a gene: 4. The CDR3 loop is CSVDRGQVDTQYF. The DNA for the CDR3 is TGCAGCGTTGACAGGGGGCAGGTAGATACGCAGTATTTT.

The rearrangement joins TRBV10-1 to TRBJ2-1, with 9 bases aligning to TRBD2. CDR1 is WNHNN and CDR2 is SYGVQD in the germline V gene (reference sequence). The CDR3 has 14 amino acids. Trimming removed 4 bases from V and 9 bases from J; junction bases left unmatched: 7. CDR3 sequence reads: CASSGGGGAGEQFF. Written as DNA, the CDR3 is TGCGCCAGCAGTGGTGGCGGGGGGGCCGGTGAGCAGTTCTTC.

The chain employs TRBV11-2 and TRBJ2-2; 8 bases map to TRBD1. Per germline, CDR1 SGHAT and CDR2 FQNNGV. Trimming at V came to 6 bases and at J to 7 bases, leaving 31 bases not matched to a gene. CDR3 length: 22 amino acids. The CDR3 sequence: CASSHPGGPLHSTPVGCGELFF. In DNA form, the CDR3 reads TGTGCCAGCAGTCACCCAGGGGGCCCCCTCCATTCTACACCGGTGGGGTGCGGGGAGCTGTTTTTT. Supplemented by reference TRBV11-2 and TRBJ2-2, the full variable domain reads EAGVAQSPRYKIIEKRQSVAFWCNPISGHATLYWYQQILGQGPKLLIQFQNNGVVDDSQLPKDRFSAERLKGVDSTLKIQPAKLEDSAVYLCASSHPGGPLHSTPVGCGELFFGEGSRLTVL.

The chain employs TRBV30 and TRBJ1-2; D unclear. CDR3 length: 11 amino acids. Germline V lookup: CDR1 GTSNPN, CDR2 SVGIG (reference sequence). The V and J ends lost 2 bases and 4 bases respectively, with 5 bases between them. CDR3 bases: TGTGCCTGGAGTTGGGCCTATGGCTACACCTTC. Amino acid sequence: CAWSWAYGYTF. Drawing the rest from reference TRBV30 and TRBJ1-2, the complete variable domain is SQTIHQWPATLVQPVGSPLSLECTVEGTSNPNLYWYRQAAGRGLQLLFYSVGIGQISSEVPQNLSASRPQDRQFILSSKKLLLSDSGFYLCAWSWAYGYTFGSGTRLTVV.

The chain is built from TRBV2 and TRBJ1-1, with a possible D match to TRBD1 (5 bases). The CDR3 has 14 amino acids. Trimming pared 2 bases from V and 1 base from J, leaving 8 bases between. The germline V gene encodes CDR1 SNHLY and CDR2 FYNNEI. CDR3 in DNA: TGTGCCAGCAGTGAACACCAGGGGAACACTGAAGCTTTCTTT. This codes for CASSEHQGNTEAFF.

CDR3 in amino acids: CAWSSSNSVGEKLFF. The CDR3 region has the DNA TGTGCCTGGAGTTCTTCGAATAGCGTGGGTGAAAAACTGTTTTTT. The V and J genes are TRBV30 and TRBJ1-4, with D uncertain. This CDR3 has 15 amino acids. The germline V gene has CDR1 GTSNPN and CDR2 SVGIG (reference sequence). Deletions cut 2 bases from V and 7 bases from J, with 17 bases between.

This chain connects TRBV5-4 to TRBJ1-4, with D unresolved. CDR1 and CDR2 from the germline V gene are SGHNT and YYREEE (reference sequence). The CDR3 has 14 amino acids. Trimming removed 0 bases at V and 8 bases at J, with 11 bases between. The CDR3 DNA is TGTGCCAGCAGCTTGGCCGGGGTTAGGGAAAAACTGTTTTTT. Translating it yields CASSLAGVREKLFF.

The chain employs TRBV18 and TRBJ1-2, with a possible D match to TRBD1 (6 bases). CDR1 KGHSH and CDR2 LQKENI come from the germline V gene. The CDR3 contains 15 residues. The V gene lost 3 bases and the J gene lost 2 bases, with 13 bases spanning the gap. The CDR3, as DNA: TGTGCCAGCTCACCGGGTCAGGGGTTAAACTATGGCTACACCTTC. Protein: CASSPGQGLNYGYTF. The full variable domain, in which reference TRBV18 and TRBJ1-2 provide the parts outside the CDR3, is NAGVMQNPRHLVRRRGQEARLRCSPMKGHSHVYWYRQLPEEGLKFMVYLQKENIIDESGMPKERFSAEFPKEGPSILRIQQVVRGDSAAYFCASSPGQGLNYGYTFGSGTRLTVV.

The chain combines TRBV27 with TRBJ1-4, with 7 bases identical to TRBD1. There are 13 residues in the CDR3. The germline V gene encodes CDR1 MNHEY and CDR2 SMNVEV (reference sequence). V lost 5 bases, J lost 7 bases, and 4 bases stayed unmatched. CDR3 residues: CASSRTGGEKLFF. CDR3 DNA: TGTGCCAGCAGTAGGACAGGAGGTGAAAAACTGTTTTTT.

The rearrangement joins TRBV18 to TRBJ2-2; TRBD1 matches 9 bases. Germline V gene data show CDR1 as KGHSH and CDR2 as LQKENI. The junction had 2 bases not matched to a gene; V was cut back by 6 bases and J by 3 bases. The CDR3 is 14 amino acids. The CDR3 nucleotides read TGTGCCAGCTCTCGGACAGGGGACACCGGGGAGCTGTTTTTT. This sequence encodes CASSRTGDTGELFF. The entire variable domain, with the rest obtained from reference TRBV18 and TRBJ2-2, is as follows: NAGVMQNPRHLVRRRGQEARLRCSPMKGHSHVYWYRQLPEEGLKFMVYLQKENIIDESGMPKERFSAEFPKEGPSILRIQQVVRGDSAAYFCASSRTGDTGELFFGEGSRLTVL.

The chain joins TRBV5-1 to TRBJ1-1; 7 bases are a match to TRBD1. The CDR3 runs 16 residues. Trimming removed 0 bases from V and 4 bases from J; junction bases left unmatched: 9. Looked up from germline, CDR1 is SGHRS and CDR2 is YFSETQ. Here the CDR3 reads CASSLDTTGIGTEAFF. The CDR3 coding sequence is TGCGCCAGCAGCTTGGACACGACAGGGATCGGCACTGAAGCTTTCTTT.

J is TRBJ2-7 and V is TRBV6-5; TRBD1 agrees at 8 bases. V lost 9 bases and J lost 2; bases outside the gene matches: 6. Looked up from germline, CDR1 is MNHEY and CDR2 is SVGAGI. The CDR3 sequence is 13 residues long. The CDR3 DNA follows: TGTGCCAGTAAAGGACAGGGCCCCTACGAGCAGTACTTC. Its protein product is CASKGQGPYEQYF.

The genes are TRBV2 and TRBJ2-2, with TRBD2 matching over 7 bases. Germline values: CDR1 SNHLY, CDR2 FYNNEI. The ends lost 10 bases at V and 2 bases at J; junction bases unmatched: 7. The CDR3 contains 14 residues. CDR3 nucleotides: TGTGCCAAACGCGGGGGACTAAACACCGGGGAGCTGTTTTTT. This codes for CAKRGGLNTGELFF. Variable domain in full (rest from reference TRBV2 and TRBJ2-2): EPEVTQTPSHQVTQMGQEVILRCVPISNHLYFYWYRQILGQKVEFLVSFYNNEISEKSEIFDDQFSVERPDGSNFTLKIRSTKLEDSAMYFCAKRGGLNTGELFFGEGSRLTVL.

The chain employs TRBV27 and TRBJ1-2; TRBD1 might be the D (5 bases). Deletions cut 8 bases from V and 5 bases from J, with 15 bases between. The germline V gene encodes CDR1 MNHEY and CDR2 SMNVEV (reference sequence). The CDR3 runs 13 residues. The CDR3 sequence is CASATTGGYGYTF. CDR3 nucleotides: TGTGCCAGCGCCACGACGGGGGGTTATGGCTACACCTTC.

The chain employs TRBV19 and TRBJ2-1; 14 bases align to TRBD2. Germline CDR1 and CDR2: LNHDA and SQIVND (reference sequence). Trimming cost V 5 bases and J 4 bases; bases outside gene matches: 4. The CDR3 totals 16 residues. The CDR3 is CASSPWTSGGYNEQFF. As DNA, the CDR3 is TGTGCCAGTAGTCCATGGACTAGCGGGGGGTACAATGAGCAGTTCTTC.

This clone is a singleton in its sample. The rearrangement joins TRBV10-3 to TRBJ1-3, with D unclear. The CDR3 has 15 residues. Germline assignment: CDR1 ENHRY and CDR2 SYGVKD. The V gene lost 0 bases and the J gene lost 6 bases, with 12 bases spanning the gap. The DNA of the CDR3 is TGTGCCATCAGTGAGTCGCGGGTAATGGAAAACACCATATATTTT. Its protein is CAISESRVMENTIYF.

The chain uses TRBV24-1 and TRBJ1-2, with unresolved D. Trimming removed 4 bases from V and 6 bases from J, with 8 bases in between. There are 12 residues in the CDR3. Germline loops: CDR1 KGHDR, CDR2 SFDVKD. CDR3 amino acids: CATSDRSDGYTF. CDR3 sequence (DNA): TGTGCCACCAGTGACAGATCAGATGGCTACACCTTC.

The chain recombines TRBV2 with TRBJ2-5, with D uncertain. Germline V gene data show CDR1 as SNHLY and CDR2 as FYNNEI. There are 10 residues in the CDR3. Trimming took off 7 bases at V and 4 bases at J, with 4 bases between the two ends. As DNA, the CDR3 is TGTGCCAGCATGAGAGAGACCCAGTACTTC. It translates to CASMRETQYF.

The chain joins TRBV6-5 to TRBJ2-7, with 8 bases identical to TRBD1. Per the germline V gene, CDR1 is MNHEY and CDR2 is SVGAGI. The CDR3 has 14 amino acids. V gave up 4 bases and J gave up 6 bases; unmatched junction bases: 8. The CDR3 coding sequence is TGTGCCAGCAGTTTACAGGGGGGAGGAGTCGAGCAGTACTTC. Its translation is CASSLQGGGVEQYF.

This chain connects TRBV13 to TRBJ2-1, with 13 bases identical to TRBD2. Trimming cost V 5 bases and J 6 bases; bases outside gene matches: 7. CDR1 PRHDT and CDR2 FYEKMQ come from the germline V gene (reference sequence). The length of the CDR3 is 16 residues. The CDR3 region has the DNA TGTGCCAGCAGCCCACTAGCGGGGGGGCGTGGCAATGAGCAGTTCTTC. The encoded protein is CASSPLAGGRGNEQFF. Drawing the rest from reference TRBV13 and TRBJ2-1, the complete variable domain is AAGVIQSPRHLIKEKRETATLKCYPIPRHDTVYWYQQGPGQDPQFLISFYEKMQSDKGSIPDRFSAQQFSDYHSELNMSSLELGDSALYFCASSPLAGGRGNEQFFGPGTRLTVL.

CDR3 nucleotides: TGTGCCAGCAGCCCTCGACCAGGGGGGAACTATGGCTACACCTTC. Amino acid sequence: CASSPRPGGNYGYTF. V is TRBV5-4 and J is TRBJ1-2; 7 bases agree with TRBD1. With V trimmed by 4 bases and J by 2 bases, 8 bases remained unmatched. The germline V gene encodes CDR1 SGHNT and CDR2 YYREEE (reference sequence). CDR3 length equals 15 residues.